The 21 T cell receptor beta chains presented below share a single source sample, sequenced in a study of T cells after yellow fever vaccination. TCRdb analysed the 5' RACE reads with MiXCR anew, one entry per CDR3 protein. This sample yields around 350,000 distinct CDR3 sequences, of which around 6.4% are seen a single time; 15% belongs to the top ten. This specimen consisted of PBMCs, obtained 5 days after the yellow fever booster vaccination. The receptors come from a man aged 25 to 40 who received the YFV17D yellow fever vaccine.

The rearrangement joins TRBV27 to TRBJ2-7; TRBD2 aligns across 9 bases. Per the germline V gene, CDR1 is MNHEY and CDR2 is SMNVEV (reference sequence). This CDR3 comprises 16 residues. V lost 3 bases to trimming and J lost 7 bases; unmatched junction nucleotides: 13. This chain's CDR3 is CASSFYWAGGLKEQYF. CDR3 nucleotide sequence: TGTGCCAGCAGTTTTTATTGGGCGGGAGGGCTGAAAGAGCAGTACTTC.

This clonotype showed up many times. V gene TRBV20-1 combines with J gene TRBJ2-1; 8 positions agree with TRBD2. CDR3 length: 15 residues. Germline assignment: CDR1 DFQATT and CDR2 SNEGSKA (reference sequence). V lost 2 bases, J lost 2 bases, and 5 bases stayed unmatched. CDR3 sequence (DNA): TGCAGTGCTAGACAGCTAGCGGGTACCTACAATGAGCAGTTCTTC. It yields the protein CSARQLAGTYNEQFF.

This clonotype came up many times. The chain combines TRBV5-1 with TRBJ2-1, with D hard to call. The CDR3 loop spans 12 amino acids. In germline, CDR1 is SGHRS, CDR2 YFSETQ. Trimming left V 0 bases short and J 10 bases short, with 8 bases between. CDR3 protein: CASSLGLPEQFF. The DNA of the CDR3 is TGCGCCAGCAGCTTGGGCCTCCCGGAGCAGTTCTTC.

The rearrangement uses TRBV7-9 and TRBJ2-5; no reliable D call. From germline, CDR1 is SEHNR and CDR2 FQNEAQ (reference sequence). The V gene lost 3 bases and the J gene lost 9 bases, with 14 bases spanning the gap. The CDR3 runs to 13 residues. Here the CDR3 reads CASSFSPSDPQYF. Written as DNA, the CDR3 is TGTGCCAGCAGCTTTTCACCTTCAGACCCCCAGTACTTC.

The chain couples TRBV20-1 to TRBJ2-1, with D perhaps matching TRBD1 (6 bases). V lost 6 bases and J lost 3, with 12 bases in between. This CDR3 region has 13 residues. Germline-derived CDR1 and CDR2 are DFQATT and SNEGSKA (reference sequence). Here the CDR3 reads CSALRQDYNEQFF. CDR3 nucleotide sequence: TGCAGTGCCCTTCGACAGGACTACAATGAGCAGTTCTTC.

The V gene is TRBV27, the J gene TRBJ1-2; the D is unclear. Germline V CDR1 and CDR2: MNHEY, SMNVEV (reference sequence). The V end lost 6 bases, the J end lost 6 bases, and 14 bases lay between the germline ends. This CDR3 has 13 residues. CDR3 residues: CASSLAHSDGYTF. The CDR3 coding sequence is TGTGCCAGCAGCCTCGCACATTCGGATGGCTACACCTTC.

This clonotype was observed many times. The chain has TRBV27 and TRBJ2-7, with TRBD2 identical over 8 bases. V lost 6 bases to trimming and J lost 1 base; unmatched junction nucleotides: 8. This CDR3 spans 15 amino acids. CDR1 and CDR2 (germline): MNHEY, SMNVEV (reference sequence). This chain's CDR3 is CASSRGAGDSYEQYF. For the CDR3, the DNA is TGTGCCAGCAGCCGCGGAGCGGGAGATTCCTACGAGCAGTACTTC.

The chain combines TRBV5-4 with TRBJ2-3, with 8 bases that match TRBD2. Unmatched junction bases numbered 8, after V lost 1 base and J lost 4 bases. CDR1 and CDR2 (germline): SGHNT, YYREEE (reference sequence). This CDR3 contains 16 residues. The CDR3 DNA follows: TGTGCCAGCAGCTTGTCCGGGACTAGATTCCCAGATACGCAGTATTTT. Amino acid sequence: CASSLSGTRFPDTQYF. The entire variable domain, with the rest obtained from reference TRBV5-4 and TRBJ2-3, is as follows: ETGVTQSPTHLIKTRGQQVTLRCSSQSGHNTVSWYQQALGQGPQFIFQYYREEENGRGNFPPRFSGLQFPNYSSELNVNALELDDSALYLCASSLSGTRFPDTQYFGPGTRLTVL.

This CDR3 is CATKGARTDTQYF. DNA for the CDR3: TGCGCCACCAAAGGGGCTCGCACAGATACGCAGTATTTT. The chain joins TRBV5-1 to TRBJ2-3, with D possibly being TRBD1 (5 bases). The ends were cut back, 9 bases at V and 1 base at J, with 12 bases in the middle. The V gene's germline CDR1 is SGHRS and CDR2 YFSETQ. The CDR3 length is 13 residues.

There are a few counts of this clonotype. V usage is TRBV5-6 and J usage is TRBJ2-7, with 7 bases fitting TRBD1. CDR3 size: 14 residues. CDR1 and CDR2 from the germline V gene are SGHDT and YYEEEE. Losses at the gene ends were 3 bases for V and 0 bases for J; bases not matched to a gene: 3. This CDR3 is CASSSRDSSYEQYF. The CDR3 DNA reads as TGTGCCAGCAGCTCGAGGGACAGCTCCTACGAGCAGTACTTC.

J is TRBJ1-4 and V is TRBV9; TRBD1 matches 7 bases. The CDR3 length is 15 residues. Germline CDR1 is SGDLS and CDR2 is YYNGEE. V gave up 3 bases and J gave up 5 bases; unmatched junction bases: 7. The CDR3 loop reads CASSALTGTNEKLFF. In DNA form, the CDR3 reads TGTGCCAGCAGCGCTCTGACAGGGACGAATGAAAAACTGTTTTTT.

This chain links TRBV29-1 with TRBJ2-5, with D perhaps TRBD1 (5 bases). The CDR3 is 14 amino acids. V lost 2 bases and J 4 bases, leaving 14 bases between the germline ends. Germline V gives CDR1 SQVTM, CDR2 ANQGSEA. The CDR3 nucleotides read TGCAGCGTTGAATTCCAGGGCGTAAGAGAGACCCAGTACTTC. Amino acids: CSVEFQGVRETQYF.

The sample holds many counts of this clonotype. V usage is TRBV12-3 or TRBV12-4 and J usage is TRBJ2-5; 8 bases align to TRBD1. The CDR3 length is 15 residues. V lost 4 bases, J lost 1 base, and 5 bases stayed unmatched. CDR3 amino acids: CASSSRDRPQETQYF. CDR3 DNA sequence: TGTGCCAGCAGTTCCAGGGACAGGCCCCAAGAGACCCAGTACTTC.

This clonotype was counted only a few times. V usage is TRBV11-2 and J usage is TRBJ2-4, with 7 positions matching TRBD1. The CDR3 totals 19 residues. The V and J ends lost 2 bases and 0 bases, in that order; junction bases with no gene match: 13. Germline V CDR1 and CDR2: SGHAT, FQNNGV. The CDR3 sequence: CASSLYPHDRDEAKNIQYF. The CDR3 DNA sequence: TGTGCCAGCAGCTTATATCCCCACGACAGGGACGAAGCCAAAAACATTCAGTACTTC.

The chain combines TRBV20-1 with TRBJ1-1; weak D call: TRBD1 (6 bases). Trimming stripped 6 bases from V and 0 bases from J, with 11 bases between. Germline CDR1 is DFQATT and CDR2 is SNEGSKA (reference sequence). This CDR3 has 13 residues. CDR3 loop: CSAYRVMNTEAFF. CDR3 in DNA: TGCAGTGCATACAGGGTAATGAACACTGAAGCTTTCTTT.

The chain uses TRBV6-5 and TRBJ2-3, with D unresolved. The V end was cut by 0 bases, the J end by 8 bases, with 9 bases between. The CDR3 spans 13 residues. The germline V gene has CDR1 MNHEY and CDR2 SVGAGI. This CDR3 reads CASSYSISATQYF. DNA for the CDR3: TGTGCCAGCAGTTACTCGATTTCAGCTACGCAGTATTTT.

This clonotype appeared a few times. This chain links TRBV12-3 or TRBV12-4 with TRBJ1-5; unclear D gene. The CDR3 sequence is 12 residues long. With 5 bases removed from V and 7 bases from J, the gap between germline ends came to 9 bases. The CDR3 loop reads CASSQSMQPQHF. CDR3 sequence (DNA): TGTGCCAGCAGTCAATCAATGCAGCCCCAGCATTTT.

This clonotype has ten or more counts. The CDR3 here is CATSRTGGSYEQYF. CDR3 in DNA: TGTGCCACTAGCCGGACAGGGGGCTCCTACGAGCAGTACTTC. The chain combines TRBV12-3 or TRBV12-4 with TRBJ2-7; 10 bases align to TRBD1. The junction had 6 bases not matched to a gene; V was cut back by 10 bases and J by 0 bases. This CDR3 spans 14 amino acids.

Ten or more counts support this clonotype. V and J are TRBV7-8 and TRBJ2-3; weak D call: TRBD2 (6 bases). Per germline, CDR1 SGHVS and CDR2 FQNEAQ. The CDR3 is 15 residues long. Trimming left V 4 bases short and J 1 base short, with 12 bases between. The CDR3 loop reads CASSSIPGGTDTQYF. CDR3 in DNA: TGTGCCAGCAGCTCCATCCCGGGGGGCACAGATACGCAGTATTTT.

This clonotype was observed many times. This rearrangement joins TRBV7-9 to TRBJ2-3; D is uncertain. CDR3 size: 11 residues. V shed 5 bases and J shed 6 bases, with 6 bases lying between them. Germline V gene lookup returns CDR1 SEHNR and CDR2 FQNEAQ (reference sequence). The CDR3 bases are TGTGCCAGCAGCCCAAAGGATACGCAGTATTTT. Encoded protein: CASSPKDTQYF.

For the CDR3, the DNA is TGTGCCACCAGCAGTGGAAGGTTCGGGGATACGCAGTATTTT. Its translation: CATSSGRFGDTQYF. The chain employs TRBV15 and TRBJ2-3, with D unresolved. This CDR3 is 14 amino acids long. Per the germline V gene, CDR1 is LNHNV and CDR2 is YYDKDF (reference sequence). Trimming took off 3 bases at V and 6 bases at J, with 13 bases between the two ends.